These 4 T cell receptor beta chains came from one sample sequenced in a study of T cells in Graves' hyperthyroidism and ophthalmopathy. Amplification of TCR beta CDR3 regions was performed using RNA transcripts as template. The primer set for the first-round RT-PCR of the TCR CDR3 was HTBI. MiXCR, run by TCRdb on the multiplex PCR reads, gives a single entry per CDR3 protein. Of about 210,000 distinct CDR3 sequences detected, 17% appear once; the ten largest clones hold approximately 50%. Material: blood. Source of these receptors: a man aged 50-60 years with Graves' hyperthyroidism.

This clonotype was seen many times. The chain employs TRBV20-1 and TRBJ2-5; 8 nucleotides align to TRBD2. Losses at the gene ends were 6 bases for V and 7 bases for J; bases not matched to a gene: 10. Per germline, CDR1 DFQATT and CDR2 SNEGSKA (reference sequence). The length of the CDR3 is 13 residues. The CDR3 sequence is CSALGGLAGTQYF. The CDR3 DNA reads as TGCAGTGCCCTAGGGGGGCTAGCGGGGACCCAGTACTTC.

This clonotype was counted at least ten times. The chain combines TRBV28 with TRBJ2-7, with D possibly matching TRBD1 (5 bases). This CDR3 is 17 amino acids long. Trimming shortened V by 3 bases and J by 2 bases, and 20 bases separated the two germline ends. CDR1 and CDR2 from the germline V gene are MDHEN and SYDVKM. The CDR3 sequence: CASSFVERQFETYEQYF. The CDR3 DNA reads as TGTGCCAGCAGTTTTGTTGAAAGACAGTTCGAGACCTACGAGCAGTACTTC. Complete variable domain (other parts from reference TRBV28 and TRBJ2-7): DVKVTQSSRYLVKRTGEKVFLECVQDMDHENMFWYRQDPGLGLRLIYFSYDVKMKEKGDIPEGYSVSREKKERFSLILESASTNQTSMYLCASSFVERQFETYEQYFGPGTRLTVT.

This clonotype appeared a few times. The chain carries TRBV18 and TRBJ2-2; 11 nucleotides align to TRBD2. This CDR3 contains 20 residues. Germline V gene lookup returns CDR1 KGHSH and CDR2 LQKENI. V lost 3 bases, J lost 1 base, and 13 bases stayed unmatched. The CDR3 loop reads CASSPKNLASGRMNTGELFF. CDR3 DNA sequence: TGTGCCAGCTCACCGAAAAACCTGGCTAGCGGGAGGATGAACACCGGGGAGCTGTTTTTT.

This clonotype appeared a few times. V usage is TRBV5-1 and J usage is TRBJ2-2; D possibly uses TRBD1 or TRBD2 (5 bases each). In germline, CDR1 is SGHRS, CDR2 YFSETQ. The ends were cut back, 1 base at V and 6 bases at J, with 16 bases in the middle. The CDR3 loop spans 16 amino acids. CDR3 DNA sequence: TGCGCCAGCAGCTTGAATCCAGGGACGAGGTCCGGGGAGCTGTTTTTT. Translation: CASSLNPGTRSGELFF.